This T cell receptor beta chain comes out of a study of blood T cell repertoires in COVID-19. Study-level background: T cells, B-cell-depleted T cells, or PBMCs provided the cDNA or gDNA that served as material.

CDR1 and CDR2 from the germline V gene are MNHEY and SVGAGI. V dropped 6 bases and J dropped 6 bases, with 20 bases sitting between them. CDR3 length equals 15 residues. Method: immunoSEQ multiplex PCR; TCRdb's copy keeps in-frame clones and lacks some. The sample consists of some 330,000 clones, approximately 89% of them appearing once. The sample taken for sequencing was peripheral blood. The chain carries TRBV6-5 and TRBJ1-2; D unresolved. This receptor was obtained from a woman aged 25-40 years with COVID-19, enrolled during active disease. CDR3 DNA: TGTGCCAGCAGCGATGCGGGGATCGAGGTAGATGGCTACACCTTC. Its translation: CASSDAGIEVDGYTF.